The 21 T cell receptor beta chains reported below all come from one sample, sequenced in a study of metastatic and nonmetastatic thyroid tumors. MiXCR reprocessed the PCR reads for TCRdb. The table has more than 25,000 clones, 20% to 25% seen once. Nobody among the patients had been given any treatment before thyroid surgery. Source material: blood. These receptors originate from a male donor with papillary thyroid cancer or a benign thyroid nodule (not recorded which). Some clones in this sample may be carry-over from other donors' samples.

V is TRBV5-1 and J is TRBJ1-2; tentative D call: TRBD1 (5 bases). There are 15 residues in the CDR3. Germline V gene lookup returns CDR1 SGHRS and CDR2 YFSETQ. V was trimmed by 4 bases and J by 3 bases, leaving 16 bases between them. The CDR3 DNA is TGCGCCAGCAGCAGGGATAGTGTGGGGGACTATGGCTACACCTTC. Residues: CASSRDSVGDYGYTF.

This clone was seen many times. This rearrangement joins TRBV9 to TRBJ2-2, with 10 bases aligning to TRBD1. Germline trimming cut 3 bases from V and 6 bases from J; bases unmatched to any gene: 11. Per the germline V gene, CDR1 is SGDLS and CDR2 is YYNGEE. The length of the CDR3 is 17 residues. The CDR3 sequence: CASSAGWAGQGSGELFF. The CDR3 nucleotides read TGTGCCAGCAGCGCCGGGTGGGCGGGACAGGGGTCCGGGGAGCTGTTTTTT. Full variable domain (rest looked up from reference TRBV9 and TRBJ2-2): DSGVTQTPKHLITATGQRVTLRCSPRSGDLSVYWYQQSLDQGLQFLIQYYNGEERAKGNILERFSAQQFPDLHSELNLSSLELGDSALYFCASSAGWAGQGSGELFFGEGSRLTVL.

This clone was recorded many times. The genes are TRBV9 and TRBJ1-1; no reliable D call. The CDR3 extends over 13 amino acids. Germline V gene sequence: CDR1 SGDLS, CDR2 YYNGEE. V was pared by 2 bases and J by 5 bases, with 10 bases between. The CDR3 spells CASSVRGRTEAFF. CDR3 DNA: TGTGCCAGCAGCGTCCGGGGTCGGACTGAAGCTTTCTTT.

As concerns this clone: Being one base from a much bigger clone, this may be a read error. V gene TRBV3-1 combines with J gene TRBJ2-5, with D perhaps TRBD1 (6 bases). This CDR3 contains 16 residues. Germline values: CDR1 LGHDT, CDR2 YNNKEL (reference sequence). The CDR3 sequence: CASSQAQTGRQGTQYF. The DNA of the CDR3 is TGTGCCAGCAGCCAAGCCCAAACAGGGAGACAAGGGACCCAGTACTTC.

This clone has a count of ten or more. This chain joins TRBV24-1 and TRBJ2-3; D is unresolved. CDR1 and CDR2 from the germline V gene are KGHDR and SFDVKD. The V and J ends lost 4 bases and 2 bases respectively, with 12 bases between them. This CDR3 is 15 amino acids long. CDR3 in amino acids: CATSDLGEHTDTQYF. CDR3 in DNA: TGTGCCACCAGTGACCTCGGTGAACACACAGATACGCAGTATTTT.

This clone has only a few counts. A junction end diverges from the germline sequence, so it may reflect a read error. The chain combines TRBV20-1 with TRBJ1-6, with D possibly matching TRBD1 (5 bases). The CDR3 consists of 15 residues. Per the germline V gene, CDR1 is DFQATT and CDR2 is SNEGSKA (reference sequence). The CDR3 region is CSARRTWDYNSPLHF. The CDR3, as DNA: TGCAGCGCTAGGCGGACATGGGACTATAATTCACCCCTCCACTTT.

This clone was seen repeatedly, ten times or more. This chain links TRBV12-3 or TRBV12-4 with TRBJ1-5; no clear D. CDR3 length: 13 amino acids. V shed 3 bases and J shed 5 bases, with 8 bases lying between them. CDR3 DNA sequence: TGTGCCAGCAGTTTCGTAGAGGATCAGCCCCAGCATTTT. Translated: CASSFVEDQPQHF.

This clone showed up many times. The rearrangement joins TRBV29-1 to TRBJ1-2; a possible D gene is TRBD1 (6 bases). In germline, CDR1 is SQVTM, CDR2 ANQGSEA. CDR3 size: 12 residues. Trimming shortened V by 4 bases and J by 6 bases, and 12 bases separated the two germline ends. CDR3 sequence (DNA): TGCAGCGTTGTACAGGGTGGGGATGGCTACACCTTC. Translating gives CSVVQGGDGYTF.

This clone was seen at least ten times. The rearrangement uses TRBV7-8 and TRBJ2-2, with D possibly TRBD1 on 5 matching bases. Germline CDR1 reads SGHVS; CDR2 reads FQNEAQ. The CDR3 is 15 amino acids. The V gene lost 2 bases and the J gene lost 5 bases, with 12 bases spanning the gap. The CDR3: CASSLNARVTGELFF. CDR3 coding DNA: TGTGCCAGCAGCTTAAACGCCAGGGTGACCGGGGAGCTGTTTTTT.

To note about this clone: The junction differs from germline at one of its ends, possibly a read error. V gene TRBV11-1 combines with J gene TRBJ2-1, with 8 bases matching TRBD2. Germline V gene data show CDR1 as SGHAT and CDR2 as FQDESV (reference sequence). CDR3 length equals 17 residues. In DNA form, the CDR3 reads TGTGCAAGCAGCCCACTTTTTGGGCGGGGGGACTACAATGAGCAGTTATTC. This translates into CASSPLFGRGDYNEQLF.

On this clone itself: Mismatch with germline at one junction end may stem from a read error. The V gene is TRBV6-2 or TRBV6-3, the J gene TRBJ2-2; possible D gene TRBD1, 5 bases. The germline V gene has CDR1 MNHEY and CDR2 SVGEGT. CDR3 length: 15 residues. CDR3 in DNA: TGTGCCATCAGCGTCGGTTGGGGCAACACCTGGGAGCTGTTTTTT. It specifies CAISVGWGNTWELFF.

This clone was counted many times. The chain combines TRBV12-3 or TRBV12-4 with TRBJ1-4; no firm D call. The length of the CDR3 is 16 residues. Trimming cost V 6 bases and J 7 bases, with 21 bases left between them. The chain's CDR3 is CASSPEGGHQAEKLFF. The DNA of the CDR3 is TGTGCCAGCAGCCCCGAAGGAGGCCACCAAGCTGAAAAACTGTTTTTT.

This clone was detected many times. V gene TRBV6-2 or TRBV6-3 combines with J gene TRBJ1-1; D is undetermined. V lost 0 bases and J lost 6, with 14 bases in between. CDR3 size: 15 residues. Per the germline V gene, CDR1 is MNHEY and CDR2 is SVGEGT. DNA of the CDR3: TGTGCCAGCAGTTACTCGGTTTGGGGTTTCGCTGAAGCTTTCTTT. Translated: CASSYSVWGFAEAFF.

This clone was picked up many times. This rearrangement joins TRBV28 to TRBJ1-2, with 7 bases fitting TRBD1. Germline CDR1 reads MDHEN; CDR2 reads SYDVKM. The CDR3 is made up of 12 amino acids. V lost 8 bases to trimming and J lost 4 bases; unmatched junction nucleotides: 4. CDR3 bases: TGTGCCAGCCAGGGGGTTGCCTATGGCTACACCTTC. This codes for CASQGVAYGYTF.

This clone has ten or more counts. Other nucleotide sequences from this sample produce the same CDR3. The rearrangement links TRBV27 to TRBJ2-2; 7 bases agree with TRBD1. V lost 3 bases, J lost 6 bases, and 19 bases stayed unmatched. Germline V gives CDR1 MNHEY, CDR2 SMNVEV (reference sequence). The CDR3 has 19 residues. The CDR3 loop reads CASSFRTPGQTSSAGELFF. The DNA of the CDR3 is TGTGCCAGCAGTTTCAGAACCCCGGGACAGACAAGTTCTGCCGGGGAGCTGTTTTTT.

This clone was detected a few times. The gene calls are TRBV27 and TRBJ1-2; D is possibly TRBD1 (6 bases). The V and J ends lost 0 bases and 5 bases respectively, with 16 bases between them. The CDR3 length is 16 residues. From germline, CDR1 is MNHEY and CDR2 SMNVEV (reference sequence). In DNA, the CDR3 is TGTGCCAGCAGTTTATCAGGAGATGGACAGATATATGGCTACACCTTC. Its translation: CASSLSGDGQIYGYTF.

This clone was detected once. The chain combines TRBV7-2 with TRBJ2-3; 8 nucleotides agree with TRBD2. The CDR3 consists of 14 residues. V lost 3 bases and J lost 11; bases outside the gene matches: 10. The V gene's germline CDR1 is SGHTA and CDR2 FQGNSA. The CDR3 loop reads CASSFGLAGFRQYF. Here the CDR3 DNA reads TGTGCCAGCAGCTTCGGTTTAGCGGGATTCAGGCAGTATTTT.

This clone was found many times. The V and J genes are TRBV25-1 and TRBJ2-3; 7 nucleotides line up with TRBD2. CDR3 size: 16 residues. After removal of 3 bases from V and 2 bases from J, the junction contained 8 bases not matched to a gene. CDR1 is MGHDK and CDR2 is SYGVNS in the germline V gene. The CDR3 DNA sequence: TGTGCCAGCAGTGACCAGGGCGGGGACTACACAGATACGCAGTATTTT. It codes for CASSDQGGDYTDTQYF.

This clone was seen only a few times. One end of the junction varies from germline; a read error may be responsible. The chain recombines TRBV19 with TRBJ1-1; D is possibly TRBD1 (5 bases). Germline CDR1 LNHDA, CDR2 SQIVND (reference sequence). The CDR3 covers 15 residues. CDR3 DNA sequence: TGTGCCAGTATTACGCCAGGGAGGGCGAACACTGAATCTTTCTTT. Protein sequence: CASITPGRANTESFF.

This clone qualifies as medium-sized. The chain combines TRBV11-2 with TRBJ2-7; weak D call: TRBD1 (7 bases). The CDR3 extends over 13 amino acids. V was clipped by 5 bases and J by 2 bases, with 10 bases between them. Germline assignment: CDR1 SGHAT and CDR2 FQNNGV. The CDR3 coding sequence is TGTGCCAGCAGCCCAGGGGGGACCTACGAGCAGTACTTC. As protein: CASSPGGTYEQYF.

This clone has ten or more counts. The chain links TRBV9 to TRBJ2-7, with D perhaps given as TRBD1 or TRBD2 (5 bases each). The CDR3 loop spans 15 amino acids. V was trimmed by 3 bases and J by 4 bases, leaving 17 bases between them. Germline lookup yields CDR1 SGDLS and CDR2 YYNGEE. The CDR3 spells CASSASPNEGYEQYF. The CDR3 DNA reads TGTGCCAGCAGCGCCAGCCCAAATGAGGGGTACGAGCAGTACTTC.